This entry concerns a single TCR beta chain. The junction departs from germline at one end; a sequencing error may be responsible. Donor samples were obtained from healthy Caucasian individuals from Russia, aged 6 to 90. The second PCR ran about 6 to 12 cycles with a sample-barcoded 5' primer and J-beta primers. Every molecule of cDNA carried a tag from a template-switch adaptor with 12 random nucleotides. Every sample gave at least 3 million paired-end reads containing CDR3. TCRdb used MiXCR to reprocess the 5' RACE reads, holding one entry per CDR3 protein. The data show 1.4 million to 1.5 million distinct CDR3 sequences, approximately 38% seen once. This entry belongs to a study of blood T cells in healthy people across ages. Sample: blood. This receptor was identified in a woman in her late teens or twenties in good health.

The CDR3 is CASSDSGPNEQYF. CDR3 in DNA: TGTGCCAGCAGTGACTCAGGTCCCAATGAGCAGTACTTC. The J gene is TRBJ2-5, the V gene TRBV6-6; D is unclear. The CDR3 sequence is 13 residues long. Germline V CDR1 and CDR2: MNHNY, SVGAGI (reference sequence).